The present T cell receptor beta chain was sequenced within a study of T cells in Graves' hyperthyroidism and ophthalmopathy. Study-level results: From stable hyperthyroidism, ophthalmopathy was separated by a 13 V-J model. Most clonotypes expanded in the thyroid (above 0.001) were also present in blood.

RNA transcripts provided the source from which TCR beta CDR3 regions were amplified. The HTBI primer set served for first-round RT-PCR of the TCR CDR3. One entry per CDR3 protein results from TCRdb running MiXCR on the multiplex PCR reads. This sample yields 500,000 to 750,000 distinct CDR3 sequences, of which less than 20% are seen a single time; 7.3% belongs to the top ten. Hyperthyroidism, newly diagnosed and lasting under 2 months, affected patients aged 18 to 65. Source material for PBMCs was roughly 10 ml fresh peripheral blood. This clonotype was picked up many times. The antigen is unknown. Germline V lookup: CDR1 MNHNS, CDR2 SASEGT. V lost 6 bases, J lost 7 bases, and 8 bases stayed unmatched. The CDR3 totals 13 residues.

Sequencing was carried out using blood. The source of this sequence is a woman aged 25 to 39 with Graves' hyperthyroidism. The V call is TRBV6-1, the J call TRBJ1-2; 7 positions agree with TRBD1. CDR3 amino acids: CASSSGTVVGYTF. The CDR3 DNA reads TGTGCCAGCAGCAGTGGGACAGTGGTTGGCTACACCTTC.